Below are 22 T cell receptor beta chains sequenced from a single sample in a study of identical twins. TCRdb independently ran MiXCR on the 5' RACE reads; one entry per CDR3 protein. Counted here are approximately 600,000 distinct CDR3 sequences, around 9.6% occurring once; the ten biggest clones make up 2.5% to 3%. The same specimen was also included in a second study, on yellow fever vaccine responses in identical twins.

Sequencing input: PBMCs. The receptors were gathered from a woman under 30 in good health.

This rearrangement joins TRBV28 to TRBJ2-7; 9 nucleotides align to TRBD1. In germline, CDR1 is MDHEN, CDR2 SYDVKM. V shed 4 bases and J 5 bases; nucleotides not matched to a gene: 6. The CDR3 runs to 14 residues. This CDR3 is CASSSRTGDNEQYF. Here the CDR3 DNA reads TGTGCCAGCAGTTCAAGGACAGGGGATAACGAGCAGTACTTC.

At least ten counts were recorded for this clonotype. The CDR3 protein is CASSLVAGGTEAFF. The CDR3, as DNA: TGCGCCAGCAGCTTGGTGGCAGGGGGCACTGAAGCTTTCTTT. The chain joins TRBV5-1 to TRBJ1-1; 7 nucleotides align to TRBD1. V was pared by 0 bases and J by 4 bases, with 3 bases of the junction left unmatched. Germline-derived CDR1 and CDR2 are SGHRS and YFSETQ. This CDR3 is built from 14 residues.

The genes are TRBV9 and TRBJ2-5, with 10 bases matching TRBD2. Germline values: CDR1 SGDLS, CDR2 YYNGEE. The V gene end was trimmed by 3 bases and the J gene end by 5 bases; junction bases not matched to a gene: 4. This CDR3 contains 14 residues. The CDR3 coding sequence is TGTGCCAGCAGCGCTAGCGGGAGAGGGGAGACCCAGTACTTC. Translating gives CASSASGRGETQYF.

This clonotype was found many times. J is TRBJ2-5 and V is TRBV3-1; D is uncertain. Germline CDR1 reads LGHDT; CDR2 reads YNNKEL (reference sequence). Deletions cut 0 bases from V and 5 bases from J, with 13 bases between. This CDR3 region has 15 residues. The CDR3 is CASSQEDRAVETQYF. The CDR3 bases are TGTGCCAGCAGCCAAGAAGACCGGGCAGTGGAGACCCAGTACTTC.

The V call is TRBV18, the J call TRBJ2-7; 8 positions match TRBD1. The CDR3 is made up of 15 amino acids. Germline V gene data show CDR1 as KGHSH and CDR2 as LQKENI. V dropped 3 bases and J dropped 7; count of bases not matched to a gene: 11. CDR3 sequence reads: CASSPVGQGANEQYF. CDR3 coding DNA: TGTGCCAGCTCACCCGTTGGGCAGGGGGCAAATGAGCAGTACTTC.

The rearrangement uses TRBV7-2 and TRBJ2-1; TRBD2 aligns across 8 bases. The CDR3 is 16 residues long. Germline values: CDR1 SGHTA, CDR2 FQGNSA. V shed 5 bases and J 4 bases; nucleotides not matched to a gene: 10. CDR3 sequence (DNA): TGTGCCAGCAGCGCGGGATCGGGACTAGGGTACAATGAGCAGTTCTTC. It yields the protein CASSAGSGLGYNEQFF.

In its sample, this clonotype was seen many times. The genes are TRBV20-1 and TRBJ2-7; D possibly corresponds to TRBD1 (6 bases). CDR1 and CDR2 from the germline V gene are DFQATT and SNEGSKA (reference sequence). This CDR3 spans 14 amino acids. The V gene lost 7 bases and the J gene lost 0 bases, with 16 bases spanning the gap. The chain's CDR3 is CSGAKTGLSYEQYF. The DNA of the CDR3 is TGCAGTGGGGCCAAGACAGGCCTCTCCTACGAGCAGTACTTC.

This chain connects TRBV6-2 or TRBV6-3 to TRBJ2-4, with 9 nucleotides matching TRBD1. The germline V gene encodes CDR1 MNHEY and CDR2 SVGEGT. This CDR3 is 17 amino acids long. Unmatched junction bases numbered 8, after V lost 0 bases and J lost 5 bases. Written as DNA, the CDR3 is TGTGCCAGCAGTTACTCCCCTTGGACAGGGGACCAAAACATTCAGTACTTC. Protein: CASSYSPWTGDQNIQYF.

V is TRBV10-3 and J is TRBJ2-7; TRBD2 is a possible D gene (7 bases). The CDR3 sequence is 17 residues long. Germline CDR1 is ENHRY and CDR2 is SYGVKD. Trimming removed 4 bases at V and 4 bases at J, with 23 bases between. CDR3 protein: CAISGSSGGGVGYEQYF. The CDR3 coding sequence is TGTGCCATCAGTGGGAGCTCTGGCGGGGGCGTGGGATACGAGCAGTACTTC.

This clonotype was recorded at least ten times. The J gene is TRBJ1-2, the V gene TRBV6-4; TRBD1 is a possible D gene (6 bases). Trimming stripped 2 bases from V and 6 bases from J, with 16 bases between. The CDR3 is 15 amino acids. CDR1 is MRHNA, CDR2 SNTAGT, per germline. Here the CDR3 DNA reads TGTGCCAGCAGTGACCACCTACAGGGTATCAATGGCTACACCTTC. This gives the protein CASSDHLQGINGYTF.

This clonotype has a count of ten or more. The chain has TRBV20-1 and TRBJ1-5; 7 positions agree with TRBD1. The CDR3 loop spans 12 amino acids. Germline V gene sequence: CDR1 DFQATT, CDR2 SNEGSKA (reference sequence). V gave up 7 bases and J gave up 7 bases; unmatched junction bases: 7. CDR3 protein: CSVSDRVQPQHF. Written as DNA, the CDR3 is TGCAGTGTTTCAGACAGGGTGCAGCCCCAGCATTTT.

This clonotype was counted ten times or more. The rearrangement joins TRBV3-1 to TRBJ2-5, with a weak D call TRBD1 (5 bases). The germline V gene has CDR1 LGHDT and CDR2 YNNKEL (reference sequence). The CDR3 loop spans 16 amino acids. V was shortened by 7 bases and J by 2 bases, with 20 bases between the two germline ends. CDR3 sequence (DNA): TGTGCCAGCACCCCGCCCCCCGGAGACAGACAAGAGACCCAGTACTTC. This sequence encodes CASTPPPGDRQETQYF.

A few counts support this clonotype. The CDR3 sequence is CASSGDGNEQYF. CDR3 sequence (DNA): TGTGCCAGCAGTGGGGACGGGAACGAGCAGTACTTC. V is TRBV27 and J is TRBJ2-7, with D perhaps matching TRBD1 or TRBD2 (5 bases each). The germline V gene has CDR1 MNHEY and CDR2 SMNVEV (reference sequence). This CDR3 has 12 residues. V lost 5 bases and J lost 5, with 10 bases in between.

This clonotype was seen a few times. CDR3 coding DNA: TGCAGTGCCGGAAGCGACCGGACTAGCCGGGGGCAGCAGTTCTTC. Protein: CSAGSDRTSRGQQFF. V gene TRBV20-1 combines with J gene TRBJ2-1; 8 bases agree with TRBD2. The germline V gene has CDR1 DFQATT and CDR2 SNEGSKA (reference sequence). The CDR3 is 15 amino acids. V gave up 6 bases and J gave up 11 bases; unmatched junction bases: 18.

The rearrangement links TRBV6-1 to TRBJ2-7, with TRBD2 matching over 7 bases. The CDR3 is 16 amino acids. Per the germline V gene, CDR1 is MNHNS and CDR2 is SASEGT. V gave up 1 base and J gave up 2 bases; unmatched junction bases: 8. The CDR3 here is CASSEELAGLAYEQYF. The CDR3 DNA reads as TGTGCCAGCAGTGAAGAGTTAGCGGGCCTGGCCTACGAGCAGTACTTC.

Only a few counts were recorded for this clonotype. The rearrangement links TRBV12-3 or TRBV12-4 to TRBJ2-7, with D possibly matching TRBD1 (5 bases). The CDR3 spans 13 residues. V shed 6 bases and J shed 2 bases, with 11 bases lying between them. The CDR3 DNA is TGTGCCAGCAGCCGAGACAGCCCCTACGAGCAGTACTTC. It encodes CASSRDSPYEQYF.

In its sample, this clonotype was seen a few times. The genes are TRBV28 and TRBJ2-1; possible D gene TRBD2, 5 bases. Germline values: CDR1 MDHEN, CDR2 SYDVKM. The CDR3 is 13 amino acids. V lost 4 bases to trimming and J lost 8 bases, with 12 bases between them. The CDR3 DNA reads TGTGCCAGCAGTTCCGGACCGAGGGATGAGCAGTTCTTC. Its translation is CASSSGPRDEQFF.

This clonotype was counted between two and nine times. The V and J genes are TRBV6-1 and TRBJ2-7, with a possible D match to TRBD1 (5 bases). V lost 1 base to trimming and J lost 6 bases, with 10 bases between them. The CDR3 covers 13 residues. Per the germline V gene, CDR1 is MNHNS and CDR2 is SASEGT. CDR3 sequence: CASSEEGWSEQYF. The CDR3 bases are TGTGCCAGCAGTGAAGAGGGGTGGAGCGAGCAGTACTTC.

The chain carries TRBV24-1 and TRBJ2-1, with TRBD1 identical over 9 bases. J gave up 6 bases and V 4 bases, and 6 bases lay outside the gene matches. From germline, CDR1 is KGHDR and CDR2 SFDVKD. The CDR3 has 15 residues. CDR3 sequence (DNA): TGTGCCACCAGTGAAACCGGGACAGGGACCAATGAGCAGTTCTTC. The encoded protein is CATSETGTGTNEQFF.

This clonotype has ten or more counts. The V gene is TRBV7-2, the J gene TRBJ2-7; 7 nucleotides align to TRBD2. This CDR3 spans 13 amino acids. The germline V gene encodes CDR1 SGHTA and CDR2 FQGNSA. J was trimmed by 6 bases and V by 5 bases; bases with no gene match: 7. The CDR3 coding sequence is TGTGCCAGCAGCCCGAGACTAGCAGTCGAGCAGTACTTC. Encoded protein: CASSPRLAVEQYF.

This clonotype has a handful of counts. The V call is TRBV20-1, the J call TRBJ2-4; D gene unclear. CDR3 length: 16 amino acids. Per the germline V gene, CDR1 is DFQATT and CDR2 is SNEGSKA (reference sequence). V shed 1 base and J shed 9 bases, with 22 bases lying between them. DNA for the CDR3: TGCAGTGCTAGAGTAAGGTTTCGACCGGCCAGAGGCATTCAGTACTTC. Translation: CSARVRFRPARGIQYF.

This clonotype appeared a few times. The chain carries TRBV5-6 and TRBJ2-1, with D tentatively TRBD2 (5 bases). Looked up from germline, CDR1 is SGHDT and CDR2 is YYEEEE. The V and J ends lost 2 bases and 8 bases respectively, with 11 bases between them. CDR3 length equals 13 residues. CDR3 nucleotide sequence: TGTGCCAGCAGCTTAAGATCGCGGGATGAGCAGTTCTTC. This sequence encodes CASSLRSRDEQFF. The whole variable domain, remainder taken from reference TRBV5-6 and TRBJ2-1, is DAGVTQSPTHLIKTRGQQVTLRCSPKSGHDTVSWYQQALGQGPQFIFQYYEEEERQRGNFPDRFSGHQFPNYSSELNVNALLLGDSALYLCASSLRSRDEQFFGPGTRLTVL.